The 21 T cell receptor beta chains reported below all come from one sample, sequenced in a study of radiation and T cells in renal cell carcinoma. Method: immunoSEQ multiplex PCR; TCRdb's copy keeps in-frame clones and lacks some. The data contain some 16,000 clones, 50% of them singletons. Treatment indicated: 15 Gy SBRT to primary tumor, nephrectomy 4 weeks later. The input for sequencing was tumor tissue, taken from a patient whose treatment included radiotherapy and nephrectomy. Receptor source: a woman aged 60-75 years with renal cell carcinoma.

The genes are TRBV5-1 and TRBJ2-5; TRBD1 agrees at 7 bases. V was pared by 0 bases and J by 4 bases, with 6 bases of the junction left unmatched. The CDR3 sequence is 15 residues long. Germline lookup yields CDR1 SGHRS and CDR2 YFSETQ. CDR3 nucleotides: TGCGCCAGCAGCTTGGCTACAGGGGAGTTAGAGACCCAGTACTTC. Protein: CASSLATGELETQYF.

This clone came up a few times. CDR3 nucleotide sequence: TGTGCCAGCAGGGATGGGACATGGCAGCCCCAGCATTTT. Translation: CASRDGTWQPQHF. The rearrangement uses TRBV6-1 and TRBJ1-5, with D perhaps TRBD1 (6 bases). CDR3 length equals 13 residues. V shed 6 bases and J shed 7 bases, with 13 bases lying between them. Germline lookup yields CDR1 MNHNS and CDR2 SASEGT.

This clone has only one observation. The chain combines TRBV9 with TRBJ1-1; D is unclear. CDR3 length: 13 amino acids. Germline CDR1 and CDR2: SGDLS and YYNGEE. Trimming stripped 3 bases from V and 0 bases from J, with 6 bases between. CDR3 sequence reads: CASSEGMNTEAFF. CDR3 nucleotides: TGTGCCAGCAGCGAGGGCATGAACACTGAAGCTTTCTTT.

This chain connects TRBV11-2 to TRBJ1-1; 9 nucleotides align to TRBD1. CDR1 SGHAT and CDR2 FQNNGV come from the germline V gene. V shed 3 bases and J 7 bases; nucleotides not matched to a gene: 3. This CDR3 has 13 amino acids. CDR3: CASSLGTGFEAFF. The CDR3, as DNA: TGTGCCAGCAGCTTGGGGACAGGGTTTGAAGCTTTCTTT.

This sequence joins TRBV19 and TRBJ1-5; possibly TRBD1 for D (5 bases). V was trimmed by 0 bases and J by 7 bases, leaving 13 bases between them. The V gene's germline CDR1 is LNHDA and CDR2 SQIVND (reference sequence). The CDR3 consists of 15 residues. DNA of the CDR3: TGTGCCAGTAGTATAGATGGGGCTGGGGTGCAGCCCCAGCATTTT. Its protein product is CASSIDGAGVQPQHF.

This clone was observed a handful of times. The chain joins TRBV5-1 to TRBJ1-4; D is unresolved. Trimming pared 0 bases from V and 0 bases from J, leaving 3 bases between. This CDR3 has 14 residues. Germline V gene sequence: CDR1 SGHRS, CDR2 YFSETQ. This chain's CDR3 is CASSLEATNEKLFF. CDR3 nucleotides: TGCGCCAGCAGCTTGGAAGCAACTAATGAAAAACTGTTTTTT.

This clone occurred a few times. V usage is TRBV2 and J usage is TRBJ1-6; no definite D call. Trimming removed 6 bases at V and 7 bases at J, with 10 bases between. Per germline, CDR1 SNHLY and CDR2 FYNNEI. The CDR3 is 13 amino acids. This chain's CDR3 is CASRTAPNSPLHF. The DNA of the CDR3 is TGTGCCAGCAGGACCGCCCCCAATTCACCCCTCCACTTT.

This chain uses TRBV6-6 with TRBJ1-5, with a tentative D call TRBD1 (5 bases). Trimming stripped 5 bases from V and 0 bases from J, with 11 bases between. This CDR3 region has 15 residues. Germline loops: CDR1 MNHNY, CDR2 SVGAGI (reference sequence). CDR3: CASSQGRNSNQPQHF. The CDR3, as DNA: TGTGCCAGCAGTCAGGGACGGAATAGCAATCAGCCCCAGCATTTT.

The chain joins TRBV5-4 to TRBJ2-7; tentative D call: TRBD1 (5 bases). V lost 4 bases, J lost 3 bases, and 20 bases lay in between. The CDR3 is made up of 16 amino acids. Germline V gene lookup returns CDR1 SGHNT and CDR2 YYREEE (reference sequence). The CDR3, as DNA: TGTGCCAGCAGCCCCGCGACAGAGACCGGTTTCTACGAGCAGTACTTC. Amino acids: CASSPATETGFYEQYF.

The V and J genes are TRBV18 and TRBJ1-3, with D possibly matching TRBD1 (5 bases). Germline assignment: CDR1 KGHSH and CDR2 LQKENI. The V and J ends lost 0 bases and 0 bases respectively, with 9 bases between them. This CDR3 comprises 16 residues. CDR3: CASSPPTGGSGNTIYF. The CDR3 nucleotides are TGTGCCAGCTCACCACCCACGGGGGGCTCTGGAAACACCATATATTTT.

V is TRBV7-8 and J is TRBJ2-7; D unresolved. The CDR3 length is 15 residues. The germline V gene encodes CDR1 SGHVS and CDR2 FQNEAQ. V was trimmed by 1 base and J by 2 bases, leaving 12 bases between them. The CDR3 is CASSLGSSTAYEQYF. The CDR3 nucleotides are TGTGCCAGCAGCTTAGGATCCAGCACGGCCTACGAGCAGTACTTC.

The chain has TRBV5-4 and TRBJ1-3; TRBD1 might be the D (6 bases). V was pared by 4 bases and J by 0 bases, with 26 bases between. CDR1 is SGHNT and CDR2 is YYREEE in the germline V gene (reference sequence). The CDR3 contains 20 residues. The CDR3 nucleotides are TGTGCCAGCAGCACCAACAGGGCCAACCGCGGAACGAGCTCTGGAAACACCATATATTTT. Encoded protein: CASSTNRANRGTSSGNTIYF.

The J gene is TRBJ1-4, the V gene TRBV28; 8 bases fit TRBD1. V was clipped by 6 bases and J by 10 bases; unmatched bases: 16. Per the germline V gene, CDR1 is MDHEN and CDR2 is SYDVKM. The CDR3 is made up of 16 amino acids. The CDR3 reads CASSPPSKTGAVKLFF. The DNA for the CDR3 is TGTGCCAGCAGCCCCCCCTCAAAGACAGGGGCCGTAAAACTGTTTTTT.

The chain has TRBV4-3 and TRBJ1-2, with 8 bases aligning to TRBD1. The CDR3 runs to 13 residues. V was clipped by 2 bases and J by 7 bases; unmatched bases: 3. CDR1 is LGHNA, CDR2 YSLEER, per germline. The chain's CDR3 is CASSQRQGLGYTF. Here the CDR3 DNA reads TGCGCCAGCAGCCAACGACAGGGGCTTGGCTACACCTTC.

The rearrangement uses TRBV30 and TRBJ2-5, with a possible D match to TRBD2 (6 bases). V dropped 5 bases and J dropped 8 bases, with 21 bases sitting between them. The CDR3 totals 14 residues. The germline V gene encodes CDR1 GTSNPN and CDR2 SVGIG (reference sequence). CDR3 DNA: TGTGCCTGGGATAGCGGAGTGCCCCCGTGCACCCAGTACTTC. Its protein is CAWDSGVPPCTQYF. The variable domain in full, with the rest retrieved from reference TRBV30 and TRBJ2-5, is SQTIHQWPATLVQPVGSPLSLECTVEGTSNPNLYWYRQAAGRGLQLLFYSVGIGQISSEVPQNLSASRPQDRQFILSSKKLLLSDSGFYLCAWDSGVPPCTQYFGPGTRLLVL.

This sequence joins TRBV19 and TRBJ2-7; possibly TRBD1 for D (5 bases). The CDR3 extends over 14 amino acids. Trimming removed 3 bases at V and 0 bases at J, with 9 bases between. CDR1 is LNHDA and CDR2 is SQIVND in the germline V gene (reference sequence). The CDR3: CASSIIGASYEQYF. DNA for the CDR3: TGTGCCAGTAGTATTATAGGGGCCTCCTACGAGCAGTACTTC.

This clone was recorded a few times. The chain links TRBV27 to TRBJ1-2; 11 nucleotides agree with TRBD1. The trim removed 6 bases at V and 4 bases at J, leaving 16 bases unmatched. Germline V lookup: CDR1 MNHEY, CDR2 SMNVEV (reference sequence). The CDR3 is made up of 18 amino acids. CDR3 coding DNA: TGTGCCAGCAGCCGGACCGGGACAGGGGGTGCTTCCCCCTATGGCTACACCTTC. Protein sequence: CASSRTGTGGASPYGYTF.

This clone counts as large. The V call is TRBV2, the J call TRBJ1-3; D remains ambiguous. This CDR3 spans 15 amino acids. V was shortened by 5 bases and J by 0 bases, with 11 bases between the two germline ends. Germline V gene lookup returns CDR1 SNHLY and CDR2 FYNNEI. CDR3 sequence: CASSNELSSGNTIYF. CDR3 DNA sequence: TGTGCCAGCAGTAACGAACTGAGCTCTGGAAACACCATATATTTT.

This chain links TRBV19 with TRBJ2-1; 9 positions match TRBD1. The CDR3 is 14 amino acids. Per the germline V gene, CDR1 is LNHDA and CDR2 is SQIVND (reference sequence). V lost 8 bases to trimming and J lost 6 bases; unmatched junction nucleotides: 8. For the CDR3, the DNA is TGTGCCAGTTCTTTACAGGGGGCGATCAATGAGCAGTTCTTC. It is translated as CASSLQGAINEQFF.

This chain connects TRBV5-3 to TRBJ1-5, with 7 bases that match TRBD1. Being an ORF, TRBV5-3 has a function that is uncertain. The V and J ends lost 4 bases and 2 bases, in that order; junction bases with no gene match: 9. The CDR3 sequence is 16 residues long. The CDR3: CARSPTGCFGNQPQHF. CDR3 nucleotide sequence: TGTGCCAGAAGCCCGACAGGGTGTTTCGGCAATCAGCCCCAGCATTTT.

V usage is TRBV6-6 and J usage is TRBJ1-5, with 10 bases lining up with TRBD1. The ends lost 6 bases at V and 4 bases at J; junction bases unmatched: 9. CDR1 is MNHNY and CDR2 is SVGAGI in the germline V gene (reference sequence). There are 16 residues in the CDR3. This CDR3 reads CASRGPGQGINQPQHF. The CDR3 nucleotides are TGTGCCAGCAGGGGTCCGGGACAGGGGATTAATCAGCCCCAGCATTTT.